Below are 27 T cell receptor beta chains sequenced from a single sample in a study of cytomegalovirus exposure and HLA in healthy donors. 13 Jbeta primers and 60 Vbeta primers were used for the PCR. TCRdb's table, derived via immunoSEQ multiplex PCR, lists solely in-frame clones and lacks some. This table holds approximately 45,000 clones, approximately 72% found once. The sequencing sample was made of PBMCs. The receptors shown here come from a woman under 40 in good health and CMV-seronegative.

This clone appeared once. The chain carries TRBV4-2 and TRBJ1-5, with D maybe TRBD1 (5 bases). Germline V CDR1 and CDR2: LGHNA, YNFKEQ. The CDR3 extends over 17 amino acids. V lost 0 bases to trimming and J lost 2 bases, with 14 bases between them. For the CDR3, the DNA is TGTGCCAGCAGCCAAGATTGGGGGGAGCGGGGCAATCAGCCCCAGCATTTT. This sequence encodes CASSQDWGERGNQPQHF.

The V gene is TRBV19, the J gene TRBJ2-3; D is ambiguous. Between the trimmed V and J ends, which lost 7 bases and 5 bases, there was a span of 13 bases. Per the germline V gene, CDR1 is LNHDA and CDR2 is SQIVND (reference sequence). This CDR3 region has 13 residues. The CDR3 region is CASISRGEDTQYF. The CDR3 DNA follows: TGTGCCAGTATCTCCCGAGGCGAAGATACGCAGTATTTT. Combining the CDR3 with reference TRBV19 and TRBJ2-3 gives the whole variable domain DGGITQSPKYLFRKEGQNVTLSCEQNLNHDAMYWYRQDPGQGLRLIYYSQIVNDFQKGDIAEGYSVSREKKESFPLTVTSAQKNPTAFYLCASISRGEDTQYFGPGTRLTVL.

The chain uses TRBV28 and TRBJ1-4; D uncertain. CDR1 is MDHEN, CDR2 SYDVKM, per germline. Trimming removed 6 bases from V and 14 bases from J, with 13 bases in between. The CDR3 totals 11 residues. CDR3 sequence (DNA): TGTGCCAGCAGCCAGGCGCCGATCCTGTTTTTT. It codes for CASSQAPILFF.

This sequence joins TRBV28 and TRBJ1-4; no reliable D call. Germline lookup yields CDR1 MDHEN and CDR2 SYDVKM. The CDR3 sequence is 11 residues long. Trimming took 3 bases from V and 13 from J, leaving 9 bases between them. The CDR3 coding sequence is TGTGCCAGCAGTTTTGCTATGAGACTGTTTTTT. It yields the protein CASSFAMRLFF.

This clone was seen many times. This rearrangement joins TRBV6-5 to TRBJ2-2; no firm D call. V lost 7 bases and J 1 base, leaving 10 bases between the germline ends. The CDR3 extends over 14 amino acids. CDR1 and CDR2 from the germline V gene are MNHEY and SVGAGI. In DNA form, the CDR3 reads TGTGCCAGCAACCTCGGCGGGAACACCGGGGAGCTGTTTTTT. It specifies CASNLGGNTGELFF.

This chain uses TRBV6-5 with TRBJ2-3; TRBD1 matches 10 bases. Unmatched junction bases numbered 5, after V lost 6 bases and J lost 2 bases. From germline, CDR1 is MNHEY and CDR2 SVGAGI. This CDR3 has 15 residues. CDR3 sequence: CASRSGQGDTDTQYF. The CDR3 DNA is TGTGCCAGCAGATCCGGACAGGGGGACACAGATACGCAGTATTTT.

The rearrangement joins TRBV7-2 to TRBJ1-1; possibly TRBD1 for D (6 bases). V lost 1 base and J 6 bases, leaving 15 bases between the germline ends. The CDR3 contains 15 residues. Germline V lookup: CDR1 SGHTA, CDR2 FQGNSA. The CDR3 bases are TGTGCCAGCAGCTTAGGGGGGCTATACCCCCCTGAAGCTTTCTTT. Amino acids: CASSLGGLYPPEAFF.

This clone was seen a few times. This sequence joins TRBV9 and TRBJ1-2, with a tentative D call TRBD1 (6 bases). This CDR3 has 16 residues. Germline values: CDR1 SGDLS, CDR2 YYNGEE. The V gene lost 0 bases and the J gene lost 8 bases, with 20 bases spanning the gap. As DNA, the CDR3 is TGTGCCAGCAGCGTAGGTAGCCAACAGGGTGGCAGGGGCTACACCTTC. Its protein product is CASSVGSQQGGRGYTF. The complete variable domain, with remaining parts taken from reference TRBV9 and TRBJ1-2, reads DSGVTQTPKHLITATGQRVTLRCSPRSGDLSVYWYQQSLDQGLQFLIQYYNGEERAKGNILERFSAQQFPDLHSELNLSSLELGDSALYFCASSVGSQQGGRGYTFGSGTRLTVV.

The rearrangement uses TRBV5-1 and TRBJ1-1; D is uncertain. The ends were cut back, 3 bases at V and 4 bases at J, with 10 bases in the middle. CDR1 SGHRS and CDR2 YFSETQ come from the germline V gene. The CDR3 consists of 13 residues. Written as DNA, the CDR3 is TGCGCCAGCAGCTCCGGTGAGGGCACTGAAGCTTTCTTT. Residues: CASSSGEGTEAFF.

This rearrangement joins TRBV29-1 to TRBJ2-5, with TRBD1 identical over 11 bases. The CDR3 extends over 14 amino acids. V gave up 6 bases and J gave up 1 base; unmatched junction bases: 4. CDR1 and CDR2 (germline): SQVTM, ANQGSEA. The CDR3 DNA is TGCAGCGTCGTGGACAGGGGGCCCCAAGAGACCCAGTACTTC. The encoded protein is CSVVDRGPQETQYF.

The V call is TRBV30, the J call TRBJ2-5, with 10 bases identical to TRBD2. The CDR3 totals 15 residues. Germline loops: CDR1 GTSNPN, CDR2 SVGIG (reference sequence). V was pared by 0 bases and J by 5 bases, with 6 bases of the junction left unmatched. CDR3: CAWSVLAGPGETQYF. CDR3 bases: TGTGCCTGGAGTGTACTAGCGGGGCCGGGGGAGACCCAGTACTTC.

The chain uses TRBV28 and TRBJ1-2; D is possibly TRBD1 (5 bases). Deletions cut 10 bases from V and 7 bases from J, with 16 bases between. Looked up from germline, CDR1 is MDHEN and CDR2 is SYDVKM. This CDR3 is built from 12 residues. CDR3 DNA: TGTGCCACCTCGGGGAGGGGTCGTGGCTACACCTTC. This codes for CATSGRGRGYTF.

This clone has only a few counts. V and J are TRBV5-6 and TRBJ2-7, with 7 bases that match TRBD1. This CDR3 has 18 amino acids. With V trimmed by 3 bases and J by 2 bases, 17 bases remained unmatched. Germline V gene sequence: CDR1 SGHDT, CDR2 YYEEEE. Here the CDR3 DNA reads TGTGCCAGCAGCTCGGGACAGTCTTGGCCTCTTGGGACCTACGAGCAGTACTTC. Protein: CASSSGQSWPLGTYEQYF.

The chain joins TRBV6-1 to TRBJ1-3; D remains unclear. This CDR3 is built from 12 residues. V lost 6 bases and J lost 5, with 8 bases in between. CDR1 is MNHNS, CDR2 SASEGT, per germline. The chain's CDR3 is CASRPVRNTIYF. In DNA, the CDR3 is TGTGCCAGCAGACCGGTTCGAAACACCATATATTTT.

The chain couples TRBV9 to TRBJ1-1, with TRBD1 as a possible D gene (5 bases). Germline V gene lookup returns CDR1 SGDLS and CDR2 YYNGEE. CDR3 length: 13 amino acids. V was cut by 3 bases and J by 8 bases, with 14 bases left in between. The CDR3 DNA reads TGTGCCAGCAGCGCGGTGCTTGGGGGGGAAGCTTTCTTT. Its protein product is CASSAVLGGEAFF.

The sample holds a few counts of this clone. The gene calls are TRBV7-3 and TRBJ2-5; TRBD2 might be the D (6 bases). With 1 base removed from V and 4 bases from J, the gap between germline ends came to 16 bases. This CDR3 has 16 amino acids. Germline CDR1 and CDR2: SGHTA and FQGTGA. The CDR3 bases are TGTGCCAGCAGCTTAAACGGCGGGACTGGCGGAGAGACCCAGTACTTC. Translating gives CASSLNGGTGGETQYF.

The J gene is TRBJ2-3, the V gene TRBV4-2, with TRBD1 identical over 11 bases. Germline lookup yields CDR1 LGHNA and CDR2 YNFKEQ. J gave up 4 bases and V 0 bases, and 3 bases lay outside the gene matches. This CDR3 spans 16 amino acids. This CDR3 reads CASSQERGQGADTQYF. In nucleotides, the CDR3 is TGTGCCAGCAGCCAAGAAAGGGGACAGGGGGCAGATACGCAGTATTTT.

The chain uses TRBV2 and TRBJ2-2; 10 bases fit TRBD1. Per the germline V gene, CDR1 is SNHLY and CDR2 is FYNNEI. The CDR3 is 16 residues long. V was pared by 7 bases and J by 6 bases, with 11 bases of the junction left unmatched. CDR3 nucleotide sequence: TGTGCCAGCACAGAGCATGGGACAGGGGTACCCGGGGAGCTGTTTTTT. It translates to CASTEHGTGVPGELFF. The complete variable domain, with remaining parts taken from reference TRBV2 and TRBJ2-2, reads EPEVTQTPSHQVTQMGQEVILRCVPISNHLYFYWYRQILGQKVEFLVSFYNNEISEKSEIFDDQFSVERPDGSNFTLKIRSTKLEDSAMYFCASTEHGTGVPGELFFGEGSRLTVL.

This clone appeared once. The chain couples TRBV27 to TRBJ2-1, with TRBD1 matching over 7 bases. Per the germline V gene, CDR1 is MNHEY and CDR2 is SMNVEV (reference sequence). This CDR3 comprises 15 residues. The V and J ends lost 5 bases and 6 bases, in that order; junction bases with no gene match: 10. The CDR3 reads CASSPMDRRANEQFF. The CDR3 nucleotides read TGTGCCAGCAGTCCGATGGACAGGCGAGCCAATGAGCAGTTCTTC.

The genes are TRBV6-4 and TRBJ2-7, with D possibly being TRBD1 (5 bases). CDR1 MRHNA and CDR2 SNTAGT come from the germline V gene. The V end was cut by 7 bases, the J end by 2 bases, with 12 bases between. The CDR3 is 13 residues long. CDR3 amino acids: CASTGPWAYEQYF. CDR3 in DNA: TGTGCCAGCACAGGGCCGTGGGCCTACGAGCAGTACTTC.

In DNA, the CDR3 is TGTGCCAGCAGCTTGGGGGCGTCACACGAGCAGTACTTC. Its translation: CASSLGASHEQYF. V and J are TRBV5-6 and TRBJ2-7; D gene unclear. Trimming took 0 bases from V and 5 from J, leaving 9 bases between them. Germline V lookup: CDR1 SGHDT, CDR2 YYEEEE. The CDR3 covers 13 residues.

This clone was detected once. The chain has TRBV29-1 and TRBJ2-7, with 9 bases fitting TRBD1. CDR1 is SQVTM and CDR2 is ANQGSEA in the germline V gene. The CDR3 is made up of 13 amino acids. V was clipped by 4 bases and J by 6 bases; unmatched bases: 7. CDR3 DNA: TGCAGCGTTGCTCGGGGACAGGGCTCCGAGCAGTACTTC. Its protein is CSVARGQGSEQYF.

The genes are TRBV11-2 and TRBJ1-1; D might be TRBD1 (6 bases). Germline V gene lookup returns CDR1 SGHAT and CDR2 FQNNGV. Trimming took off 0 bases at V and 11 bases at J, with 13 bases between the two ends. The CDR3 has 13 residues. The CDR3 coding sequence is TGTGCCAGCAGCTTAGATGGGGGCGGTAGTGCTTTCTTT. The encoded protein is CASSLDGGGSAFF.

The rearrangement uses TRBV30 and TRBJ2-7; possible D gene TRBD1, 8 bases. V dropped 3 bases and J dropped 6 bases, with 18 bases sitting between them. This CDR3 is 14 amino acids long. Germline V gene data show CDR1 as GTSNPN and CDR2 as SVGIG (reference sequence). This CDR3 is CAWSYLTGEGEQYF. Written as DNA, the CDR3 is TGTGCCTGGAGCTACTTGACAGGGGAGGGCGAGCAGTACTTC.

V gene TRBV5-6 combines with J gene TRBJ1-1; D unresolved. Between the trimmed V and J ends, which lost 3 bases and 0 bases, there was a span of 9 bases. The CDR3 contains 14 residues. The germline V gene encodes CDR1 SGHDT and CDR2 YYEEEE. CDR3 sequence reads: CASSWGGMNTEAFF. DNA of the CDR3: TGTGCCAGCAGCTGGGGAGGAATGAACACTGAAGCTTTCTTT.

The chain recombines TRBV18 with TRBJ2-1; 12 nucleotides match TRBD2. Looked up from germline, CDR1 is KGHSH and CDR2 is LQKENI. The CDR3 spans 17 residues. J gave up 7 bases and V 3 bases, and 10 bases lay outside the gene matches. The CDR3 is CASSPYAASGGDNEQFF. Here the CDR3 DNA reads TGTGCCAGCTCACCGTATGCGGCTAGCGGGGGGGATAATGAGCAGTTCTTC.

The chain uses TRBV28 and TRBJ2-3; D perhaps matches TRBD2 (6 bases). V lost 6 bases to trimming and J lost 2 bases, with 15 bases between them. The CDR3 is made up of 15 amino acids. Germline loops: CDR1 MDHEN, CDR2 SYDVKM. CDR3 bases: TGTGCCAGCAGCGACGAGGCGGGATTCACAGATACGCAGTATTTT. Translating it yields CASSDEAGFTDTQYF. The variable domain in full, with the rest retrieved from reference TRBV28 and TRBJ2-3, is DVKVTQSSRYLVKRTGEKVFLECVQDMDHENMFWYRQDPGLGLRLIYFSYDVKMKEKGDIPEGYSVSREKKERFSLILESASTNQTSMYLCASSDEAGFTDTQYFGPGTRLTVL.